Presented here are 2 T cell receptor beta chains from one specimen sequenced in a study of CD8+CD57+ T cells in acquired aplastic anemia. Genomic DNA was employed as the template in profiling TCR beta VDJ and CDR3. TCRdb reprocessed the reads via MiXCR and lists one record per CDR3 protein. The profile shows 200,000 or so distinct CDR3 sequences, around 65% of them singletons. Sequencing was done on a sample of sorted CD4+, CD8+, or CD8+CD57+ T cells (not recorded which) from PBMCs. The receptor source for this set is a human donor with severe aplastic anemia or a healthy control (not recorded which).

The rearrangement joins TRBV5-1 to TRBJ1-1; a possible D gene is TRBD1 (5 bases). This CDR3 spans 15 amino acids. Trimming cost V 0 bases and J 0 bases, with 9 bases left between them. CDR1 and CDR2 from the germline V gene are SGHRS and YFSETQ. Written as DNA, the CDR3 is TGCGCCAGCAGCTTGGCTCAGACAGTGAACACTGAAGCTTTCTTT. The encoded protein is CASSLAQTVNTEAFF.

The table lists this clonotype with a few counts. One end of the junction varies from germline; a read error may be responsible. The chain links TRBV7-9 to TRBJ2-1, with TRBD2 matching 10 bases. Germline-derived CDR1 and CDR2 are SEHNR and FQNEAQ (reference sequence). There are 16 residues in the CDR3. CDR3 amino acids: CASSQDVAGGYNEQFF. CDR3 sequence (DNA): TGCGCCAGCAGCCAAGATGTAGCGGGGGGTTACAATGAGCAGTTCTTC.